Listed below are T cell receptor beta chains from one sample, sequenced in a study of naive and memory T cell subsets. One entry per CDR3 protein results from TCRdb running MiXCR on the UMI-ligation and nested PCR reads. The top ten hold around 3% of the sample, which has over 100,000 distinct CDR3 sequences, more than 14% seen once. The source material was naive CD8+ T cells from blood. Receptors were obtained from a human donor in good health. Both conserved end residues are part of each CDR3. A D gene is named only where the DNA matches it firmly. Some rows have no size entry. The others give once, few or many, or a class for an expanded clone.

size: few
V: TRBV7-3
J: TRBJ2-6
D: -
length: 16
CDR3: CASSFQDPTGANVLTF
DNA: TGTGCCAGCAGCTTTCAGGATCCCACTGGGGCCAACGTCCTGACTTTC

size: few
V: TRBV6-2/TRBV6-3
J: TRBJ2-7
D: TRBD1
length: 16
CDR3: CASSYPTGGYSYEQYF
DNA: TGTGCCAGCAGTTACCCAACAGGGGGCTACTCCTACGAGCAGTACTTC

size: -
V: TRBV28
J: TRBJ2-3
D: TRBD1
length: 13
CDR3: CASSLLRGQAQYF
DNA: TGTGCCAGCAGTTTGCTTCGTGGACAGGCGCAGTATTTT

size: many
V: TRBV12-3/TRBV12-4
J: TRBJ1-4
D: -
length: 11
CDR3: CASSMSEKLFF
DNA: TGTGCCAGCAGTATGTCCGAAAAACTGTTTTTT

size: -
V: TRBV20-1
J: TRBJ2-4
D: -
length: 15
CDR3: CSARVRGGAKNIQYF
DNA: TGCAGTGCTAGAGTGAGAGGGGGAGCCAAAAACATTCAGTACTTC

size: -
V: TRBV28
J: TRBJ2-5
D: TRBD2
length: 16
CDR3: CASSLTGGGHQETQYF
DNA: TGTGCCAGCAGCCTCACCGGGGGGGGGCATCAAGAGACCCAGTACTTC

size: many
V: TRBV29-1
J: TRBJ2-1
D: -
length: 12
CDR3: CSVEEGADEQFF
DNA: TGCAGCGTTGAAGAGGGGGCCGATGAGCAGTTCTTC

size: -
V: TRBV12-3/TRBV12-4
J: TRBJ2-7
D: -
length: 13
CDR3: CASSLVGSLEQYF
DNA: TGTGCCAGCAGTTTAGTGGGTTCTCTCGAGCAGTACTTC

size: many
V: TRBV28
J: TRBJ2-7
D: -
length: 13
CDR3: CASSFGTGYEQYF
DNA: TGTGCCAGCAGTTTTGGAACTGGTTACGAGCAGTACTTC

size: -
V: TRBV29-1
J: TRBJ2-7
D: -
length: 13
CDR3: CSVEKGNPYEQYF
DNA: TGCAGCGTTGAAAAGGGAAACCCCTACGAGCAGTACTTC

size: -
V: TRBV2
J: TRBJ1-5
D: -
length: 13
CDR3: CASSGEGNQPQHF
DNA: TGTGCCAGCAGTGGTGAGGGGAATCAGCCCCAGCATTTT

size: few
V: TRBV9
J: TRBJ2-5
D: -
length: 15
CDR3: CASSVGDGGGETQYF
DNA: TGTGCCAGCAGCGTAGGGGATGGAGGAGGGGAGACCCAGTACTTC

size: -
V: TRBV7-9
J: TRBJ2-7
D: -
length: 12
CDR3: CASSQGPYEQYF
DNA: TGTGCCAGCAGCCAGGGTCCCTACGAGCAGTACTTC

size: -
V: TRBV12-3/TRBV12-4
J: TRBJ2-7
D: TRBD1
length: 14
CDR3: CASSHRGQSNEQYF
DNA: TGTGCCAGCAGCCACCGGGGACAGTCTAACGAGCAGTACTTC

size: -
V: TRBV4-2
J: TRBJ2-7
D: -
length: 14
CDR3: CASSQDMGSYEQYF
DNA: TGTGCCAGCAGCCAAGATATGGGGTCCTACGAGCAGTACTTC

size: -
V: TRBV16
J: TRBJ2-5
D: TRBD2
length: 12
CDR3: CASRSGGETQYF
DNA: TGTGCCAGCCGCTCGGGAGGGGAGACCCAGTACTTC

size: -
V: TRBV7-9
J: TRBJ2-7
D: -
length: 13
CDR3: CASSLAGPNEQYF
DNA: TGTGCCAGCAGCTTAGCGGGTCCCAACGAGCAGTACTTC

size: -
V: TRBV6-6
J: TRBJ2-7
D: TRBD2
length: 18
CDR3: CASREPGLAGGSSYEQYF
DNA: TGTGCCAGCAGAGAACCCGGACTAGCGGGAGGTAGCTCCTACGAGCAGTACTTC

size: few
V: TRBV7-9
J: TRBJ2-1
D: -
length: 14
CDR3: CASSLGWRGDEQFF
DNA: TGTGCCAGCAGCCTGGGATGGCGGGGAGATGAGCAGTTCTTC

size: -
V: TRBV9
J: TRBJ2-3
D: TRBD2
length: 15
CDR3: CASSGLAVYTDTQYF
DNA: TGTGCCAGCAGCGGACTAGCGGTTTACACAGATACGCAGTATTTT

size: few
V: TRBV27
J: TRBJ2-3
D: TRBD1
length: 16
CDR3: CASSLFETGGTDTQYF
DNA: TGTGCCAGCAGTTTATTTGAGACAGGGGGCACAGATACGCAGTATTTT

size: many
V: TRBV12-5
J: TRBJ2-1
D: TRBD2
length: 17
CDR3: CASGTGTSGRGYNEQFF
DNA: TGTGCTAGTGGTACCGGGACTAGCGGGAGGGGTTACAATGAGCAGTTCTTC

size: few
V: TRBV29-1
J: TRBJ2-3
D: -
length: 13
CDR3: CSVVTLSTDTQYF
DNA: TGCAGCGTTGTGACCTTAAGCACAGATACGCAGTATTTT

size: many
V: TRBV12-5
J: TRBJ2-3
D: -
length: 17
CDR3: CASGTGTGATSTDTQYF
DNA: TGTGCTAGTGGTACTGGTACGGGAGCAACTAGCACAGATACGCAGTATTTT

size: -
V: TRBV27
J: TRBJ1-2
D: TRBD1
length: 15
CDR3: CASTIIGGGAYGYTF
DNA: TGTGCCAGCACTATCATAGGAGGGGGCGCGTATGGCTACACCTTC

size: few
V: TRBV7-9
J: TRBJ2-1
D: -
length: 13
CDR3: CASSNALHNEQFF
DNA: TGTGCCAGCAGTAACGCTCTCCACAATGAGCAGTTCTTC

size: many
V: TRBV27
J: TRBJ1-3
D: TRBD1
length: 13
CDR3: CASSLGQGSTIYF
DNA: TGTGCCAGCAGTCTTGGACAGGGAAGCACCATATATTTT

size: -
V: TRBV12-3/TRBV12-4
J: TRBJ1-2
D: TRBD1
length: 14
CDR3: CASSHGQGRAGYTF
DNA: TGTGCCAGCAGTCACGGACAGGGGAGGGCCGGCTACACCTTC

size: -
V: TRBV27
J: TRBJ1-1
D: -
length: 14
CDR3: CASSYGRAYTEAFF
DNA: TGTGCCAGCAGTTATGGCAGGGCCTACACTGAAGCTTTCTTT

size: few
V: TRBV29-1
J: TRBJ2-1
D: TRBD2
length: 16
CDR3: CSVGWVAGGPMDEQFF
DNA: TGCAGCGTTGGTTGGGTAGCGGGGGGACCTATGGATGAGCAGTTCTTC

size: few
V: TRBV11-3
J: TRBJ1-4
D: -
length: 12
CDR3: CASRGDNEKLFF
DNA: TGTGCCAGCAGGGGAGATAACGAAAAACTGTTTTTT

size: -
V: TRBV6-2/TRBV6-3
J: TRBJ2-7
D: -
length: 13
CDR3: CASSYTGAYEQYF
DNA: TGTGCCAGCAGTTATACAGGAGCCTACGAGCAGTACTTC

size: -
V: TRBV19
J: TRBJ2-7
D: -
length: 13
CDR3: CASRGGSAYEQYF
DNA: TGTGCCAGTAGAGGGGGAAGCGCCTACGAGCAGTACTTC

size: -
V: TRBV5-1
J: TRBJ1-1
D: -
length: 15
CDR3: CASSLEPGQNTEAFF
DNA: TGCGCCAGCAGCTTGGAACCCGGACAGAACACTGAAGCTTTCTTT

size: -
V: TRBV29-1
J: TRBJ2-7
D: TRBD2
length: 14
CDR3: CSVGSGGSSYEQYF
DNA: TGCAGCGTAGGTAGCGGGGGGAGCTCCTACGAGCAGTACTTC

size: few
V: TRBV20-1
J: TRBJ2-1
D: TRBD2
length: 15
CDR3: CSVPAGDLLRDEQFF
DNA: TGCAGTGTGCCAGCGGGAGATCTCCTACGAGATGAGCAGTTCTTC

size: many
V: TRBV12-3/TRBV12-4
J: TRBJ2-1
D: -
length: 14
CDR3: CASSLSSADNEQFF
DNA: TGTGCCAGCAGTTTGAGTAGCGCCGACAATGAGCAGTTCTTC

size: -
V: TRBV24-1
J: TRBJ1-1
D: -
length: 14
CDR3: CATRPTEGNTEAFF
DNA: TGTGCCACCAGACCGACCGAGGGGAACACTGAAGCTTTCTTT

size: many
V: TRBV14
J: TRBJ1-3
D: -
length: 16
CDR3: CASSPARAGRGNTIYF
DNA: TGTGCCAGCAGCCCCGCCAGGGCCGGGAGGGGAAACACCATATATTTT

size: few
V: TRBV9
J: TRBJ2-1
D: -
length: 15
CDR3: CASSVGSAKYNEQFF
DNA: TGTGCCAGCAGCGTAGGCTCGGCCAAATACAATGAGCAGTTCTTC

size: few
V: TRBV27
J: TRBJ1-1
D: -
length: 13
CDR3: CASRDLANTEAFF
DNA: TGTGCCAGCCGGGACCTAGCTAACACTGAAGCTTTCTTT

size: many
V: TRBV27
J: TRBJ1-5
D: -
length: 16
CDR3: CASSFRGGGPGQPQHF
DNA: TGTGCCAGCAGTTTCCGTGGCGGGGGCCCGGGTCAGCCCCAGCATTTT

size: few
V: TRBV20-1
J: TRBJ1-1
D: -
length: 13
CDR3: CSADQGSITEAFF
DNA: TGCAGTGCCGATCAGGGGTCCATCACTGAAGCTTTCTTT

size: many
V: TRBV7-9
J: TRBJ1-2
D: -
length: 15
CDR3: CASSPPRTELYGYTF
DNA: TGTGCCAGCAGCCCCCCCCGGACAGAACTCTATGGCTACACCTTC

size: -
V: TRBV6-5
J: TRBJ2-5
D: -
length: 16
CDR3: CASSYSPQRPQETQYF
DNA: TGTGCCAGCAGTTACTCCCCACAGAGACCTCAAGAGACCCAGTACTTC

size: many
V: TRBV12-3/TRBV12-4
J: TRBJ2-3
D: -
length: 15
CDR3: CASSAASVSSDTQYF
DNA: TGTGCCAGCAGTGCCGCCTCCGTCAGCAGCGATACGCAGTATTTT

size: -
V: TRBV10-3
J: TRBJ1-2
D: TRBD1
length: 15
CDR3: CAISESGQGNYGYTF
DNA: TGTGCCATCAGTGAGTCGGGACAGGGAAACTATGGCTACACCTTC

size: many
V: TRBV4-1
J: TRBJ2-1
D: TRBD2
length: 14
CDR3: CASRTGTSSDEQFF
DNA: TGCGCCAGCAGAACCGGGACTAGCAGCGATGAGCAGTTCTTC

size: -
V: TRBV4-3
J: TRBJ2-1
D: -
length: 17
CDR3: CASSQIGGTGSGNEQFF
DNA: TGCGCCAGCAGCCAAATTGGGGGCACTGGCTCGGGGAATGAGCAGTTCTTC